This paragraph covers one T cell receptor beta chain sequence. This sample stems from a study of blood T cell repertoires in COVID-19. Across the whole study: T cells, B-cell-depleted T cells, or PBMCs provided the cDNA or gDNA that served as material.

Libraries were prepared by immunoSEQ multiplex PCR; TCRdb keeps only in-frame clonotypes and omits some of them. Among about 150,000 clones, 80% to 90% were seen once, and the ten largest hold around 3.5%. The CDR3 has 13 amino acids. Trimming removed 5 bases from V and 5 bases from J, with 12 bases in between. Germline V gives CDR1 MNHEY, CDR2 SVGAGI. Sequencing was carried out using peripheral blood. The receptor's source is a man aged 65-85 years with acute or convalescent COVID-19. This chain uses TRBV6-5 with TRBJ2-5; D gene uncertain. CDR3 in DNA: TGTGCCAGCAGTCCCCCCCCGAGCGAGACCCAGTACTTC. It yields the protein CASSPPPSETQYF.